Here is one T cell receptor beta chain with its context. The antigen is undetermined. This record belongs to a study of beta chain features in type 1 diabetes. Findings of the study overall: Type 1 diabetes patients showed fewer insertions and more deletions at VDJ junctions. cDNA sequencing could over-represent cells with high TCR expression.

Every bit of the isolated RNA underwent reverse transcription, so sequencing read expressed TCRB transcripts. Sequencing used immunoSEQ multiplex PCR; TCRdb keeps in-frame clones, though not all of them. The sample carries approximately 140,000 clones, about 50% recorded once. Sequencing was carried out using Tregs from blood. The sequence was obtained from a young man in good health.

CDR3 residues: CASSRTGLAGGYEQYF. In nucleotides, the CDR3 is TGCGCCAGCAGCCGAACTGGACTAGCGGGGGGGTACGAGCAGTACTTC. The chain uses TRBV5-1 and TRBJ2-7, with 15 bases aligning to TRBD2. V shed 4 bases, J shed 4 bases, and the junction held 6 bases outside the gene matches. The CDR3 is 16 residues long. Germline loops: CDR1 SGHRS, CDR2 YFSETQ. Together with reference TRBV5-1 and TRBJ2-7, the CDR3 gives the full variable domain: KAGVTQTPRYLIKTRGQQVTLSCSPISGHRSVSWYQQTPGQGLQFLFEYFSETQRNKGNFPGRFSGRQFSNSRSEMNVSTLELGDSALYLCASSRTGLAGGYEQYFGPGTRLTVT.